These 27 T cell receptor beta chains were sequenced from one sample in a study of T cell responses to AZD1222 COVID-19 vaccine. Method: immunoSEQ multiplex PCR; TCRdb's copy keeps in-frame clones and lacks some. The data hold about 140,000 clones, with roughly 89% observed a single time. Sequences were derived from peripheral blood, sampled on day 0 of AZD1222 vaccination. The receptors derive from an adult in good health.

The chain links TRBV5-8 to TRBJ2-1; TRBD2 matches at 13 bases. Germline CDR1 and CDR2: SGHTS and YDEGEE. V dropped 4 bases and J dropped 6; count of bases not matched to a gene: 7. This CDR3 spans 16 amino acids. The CDR3 sequence: CASSRTSGSRFNEQFF. The DNA for the CDR3 is TGTGCCAGCAGCAGGACTAGCGGGAGTAGGTTCAATGAGCAGTTCTTC. Full variable domain (rest looked up from reference TRBV5-8 and TRBJ2-1): EAGVTQSPTHLIKTRGQQATLRCSPISGHTSVYWYQQALGLGLQFLLWYDEGEERNRGNFPPRFSGRQFPNYSSELNVNALELEDSALYLCASSRTSGSRFNEQFFGPGTRLTVL.

This clone was detected only once. The V and J genes are TRBV6-1 and TRBJ2-3; the D gene could be TRBD1 or TRBD2 (6 bases each). Per the germline V gene, CDR1 is MNHNS and CDR2 is SASEGT. CDR3 length: 16 residues. Trimming cost V 2 bases and J 1 base, with 13 bases left between them. The CDR3 coding sequence is TGTGCCAGCAGTGAATTGCGGGGACAACGCACAGATACGCAGTATTTT. Amino acids: CASSELRGQRTDTQYF.

This chain uses TRBV19 with TRBJ2-1; tentative D call: TRBD1 (5 bases). CDR3 length: 16 residues. The V gene's germline CDR1 is LNHDA and CDR2 SQIVND (reference sequence). Trimming removed 6 bases from V and 3 bases from J, with 18 bases in between. DNA of the CDR3: TGTGCCAGTAGCAGTTCCAGGGAATTTATCTACAATGAGCAGTTCTTC. Protein product: CASSSSREFIYNEQFF. Filled out from reference TRBV19 and TRBJ2-1, the complete variable domain reads DGGITQSPKYLFRKEGQNVTLSCEQNLNHDAMYWYRQDPGQGLRLIYYSQIVNDFQKGDIAEGYSVSREKKESFPLTVTSAQKNPTAFYLCASSSSREFIYNEQFFGPGTRLTVL.

The gene calls are TRBV6-5 and TRBJ1-5; D ambiguous. Germline V gives CDR1 MNHEY, CDR2 SVGAGI. The CDR3 extends over 13 amino acids. V dropped 2 bases and J dropped 4 bases, with 6 bases sitting between them. The CDR3 spells CASSYRRNQPQHF. The CDR3 DNA follows: TGTGCCAGCAGTTACAGGCGTAATCAGCCCCAGCATTTT.

The gene calls are TRBV5-1 and TRBJ2-4; TRBD1 matches 10 bases. Per the germline V gene, CDR1 is SGHRS and CDR2 is YFSETQ. J gave up 0 bases and V 2 bases, and 8 bases lay outside the gene matches. The CDR3 contains 18 residues. The CDR3, as DNA: TGCGCCAGCAGCTTCCGACAGGGGGCGGATGGAGCCAAAAACATTCAGTACTTC. Translated, it gives CASSFRQGADGAKNIQYF.

The V and J genes are TRBV9 and TRBJ2-7; D gene ambiguous. The CDR3 covers 15 residues. V was clipped by 0 bases and J by 1 base, with 11 bases between them. Germline assignment: CDR1 SGDLS and CDR2 YYNGEE. The CDR3 sequence is CASSVEVGNSYEQYF. CDR3 coding DNA: TGTGCCAGCAGCGTAGAGGTGGGGAATTCCTACGAGCAGTACTTC.

J is TRBJ1-2 and V is TRBV5-8; D not certain. The length of the CDR3 is 12 residues. V was clipped by 6 bases and J by 0 bases, with 6 bases between them. From germline, CDR1 is SGHTS and CDR2 YDEGEE. CDR3 nucleotide sequence: TGTGCCAGCACCCGGACTAACTATGGCTACACCTTC. Translating gives CASTRTNYGYTF.

The chain uses TRBV2 and TRBJ2-1; 9 bases agree with TRBD2. The CDR3 is 13 residues long. Trimming at V came to 5 bases and at J to 8 bases, leaving 4 bases not matched to a gene. Germline V gene lookup returns CDR1 SNHLY and CDR2 FYNNEI. CDR3 in DNA: TGTGCCAGCAGTCCGGCGGGGGGGGATGAGCAGTTCTTC. This sequence encodes CASSPAGGDEQFF.

In this sample, this clone turned up once. The chain has TRBV5-4 and TRBJ2-5; D uncertain. The CDR3 loop spans 11 amino acids. V gave up 5 bases and J gave up 5 bases, with 7 bases separating them. Germline-derived CDR1 and CDR2 are SGHNT and YYREEE (reference sequence). Here the CDR3 DNA reads TGTGCCAGCAGTTCGGTGGAGACCCAGTACTTC. Its protein is CASSSVETQYF.

V is TRBV14 and J is TRBJ1-6; no clear D. From germline, CDR1 is SGHDN and CDR2 FVKESK. This CDR3 region has 16 residues. V lost 0 bases and J 3 bases, leaving 9 bases between the germline ends. The DNA of the CDR3 is TGTGCCAGCAGCCAAGAGGCCAGGTTCTATAATTCACCCCTCCACTTT. Translation: CASSQEARFYNSPLHF. Full variable domain (outside the CDR3, taken from reference TRBV14 and TRBJ1-6): EAGVTQFPSHSVIEKGQTVTLRCDPISGHDNLYWYRRVMGKEIKFLLHFVKESKQDESGMPNNRFLAERTGGTYSTLKVQPAELEDSGVYFCASSQEARFYNSPLHFGNGTRLTVT.

The CDR3: CASSLRWQGDYGYTF. CDR3 coding DNA: TGTGCCAGCAGCTTGAGGTGGCAGGGCGACTATGGCTACACCTTC. The chain combines TRBV5-4 with TRBJ1-2; possible D gene TRBD1, 5 bases. The germline gives CDR1 SGHNT, CDR2 YYREEE (reference sequence). The CDR3 is made up of 15 amino acids. V lost 1 base and J 3 bases, leaving 13 bases between the germline ends.

The gene calls are TRBV30 and TRBJ2-7; D is undetermined. Germline values: CDR1 GTSNPN, CDR2 SVGIG (reference sequence). V lost 4 bases to trimming and J lost 0 bases, with 22 bases between them. The CDR3 is 17 amino acids. The chain's CDR3 is CAWTSPYHSLRSYEQYF. The CDR3 DNA is TGTGCCTGGACCAGCCCCTATCACAGTTTACGCTCCTACGAGCAGTACTTC.

The V gene is TRBV19, the J gene TRBJ2-5; D gene ambiguous. This CDR3 comprises 13 residues. The germline CDR1 and CDR2 sequences are LNHDA and SQIVND (reference sequence). Trimming removed 4 bases from V and 7 bases from J, with 13 bases in between. This CDR3 is CASSTQVKGTQYF. Here the CDR3 DNA reads TGTGCCAGTAGTACCCAAGTCAAAGGGACCCAGTACTTC.

A word on this clone: One junction end does not reproduce the germline sequence, and a read error may be involved. The chain links TRBV27 to TRBJ2-3; D not resolved. Per the germline V gene, CDR1 is MNHEY and CDR2 is SMNVEV (reference sequence). The CDR3 length is 15 residues. The CDR3 DNA follows: TGTGCCAGCAGTCCTCCCCCACGCCACACACATACGCAGTATTTT. Its translation is CASSPPPRHTHTQYF.

In regard to this clone: At one boundary the junction diverges from the germline segment, which might be a read error. The chain employs TRBV7-7 and TRBJ1-4; D not resolved. CDR1 and CDR2 from the germline V gene are SSHAT and FNYEAQ (reference sequence). The CDR3 covers 13 residues. As DNA, the CDR3 is TGTGCTAGCAGCTTAAACCCGGGGGAAAAACTGTTTTTT. This gives the protein CASSLNPGEKLFF.

The rearrangement links TRBV24-1 to TRBJ2-1, with TRBD1 as a possible D gene (5 bases). The CDR3 spans 15 residues. Germline-derived CDR1 and CDR2 are KGHDR and SFDVKD. Trimming pared 7 bases from V and 4 bases from J, leaving 16 bases between. CDR3 nucleotide sequence: TGTGCCACCAGCGCTCGAAGCTCAGGGTACAATGAGCAGTTCTTC. Encoded protein: CATSARSSGYNEQFF.

This sequence joins TRBV24-1 and TRBJ1-3; the D is unclear. V was clipped by 10 bases and J by 4 bases, with 16 bases between them. Germline V gene sequence: CDR1 KGHDR, CDR2 SFDVKD. This CDR3 is built from 14 residues. This CDR3 is CATNDPSEGNTIYF. The DNA for the CDR3 is TGTGCCACTAACGACCCTTCGGAGGGAAACACCATATATTTT.

This clone was picked up one time. The CDR3 loop reads CASSSNRGEKLFF. As DNA, the CDR3 is TGTGCCAGCAGCTCCAACAGGGGTGAAAAACTGTTTTTT. V usage is TRBV5-4 and J usage is TRBJ1-4, with 7 bases that match TRBD1. J gave up 7 bases and V 3 bases, and 3 bases lay outside the gene matches. CDR3 length: 13 residues. The germline V gene has CDR1 SGHNT and CDR2 YYREEE (reference sequence).

This chain joins TRBV7-2 and TRBJ1-5; 7 bases align to TRBD1. The CDR3 is 17 amino acids. In germline, CDR1 is SGHTA, CDR2 FQGNSA. V lost 5 bases and J lost 2; bases outside the gene matches: 12. The CDR3: CASSLEDRVHGNQPQHF. In nucleotides, the CDR3 is TGTGCCAGCAGCCTCGAAGACAGGGTTCATGGCAATCAGCCCCAGCATTTT.

This clone came up once. The chain has TRBV30 and TRBJ2-7; possibly TRBD2 for D (6 bases). V lost 7 bases and J 0 bases, leaving 13 bases between the germline ends. The germline V gene has CDR1 GTSNPN and CDR2 SVGIG (reference sequence). This CDR3 contains 13 residues. Written as DNA, the CDR3 is TGTGCCTACAAGGGGACTGACTCCTACGAGCAGTACTTC. It translates to CAYKGTDSYEQYF.

This chain's CDR3 is CASSQDRPWSGEIHNSPLHF. DNA for the CDR3: TGTGCCAGCAGCCAAGACCGGCCCTGGAGTGGGGAGATACATAATTCACCCCTCCACTTT. This rearrangement joins TRBV3-1 (or the pseudogene TRBV3-2) to TRBJ1-6; no definite D call. The germline CDR1 and CDR2 sequences are LGHDT and YNNKEL (reference sequence). V was cut by 0 bases and J by 5 bases, with 23 bases left in between. This CDR3 is 20 amino acids long.

As DNA, the CDR3 is TGTGCCAGCAGCTTGGTAACGGGGAGTAGGGGTGAAGCTTTCTTT. As protein: CASSLVTGSRGEAFF. The V call is TRBV11-1, the J call TRBJ1-1; perhaps TRBD1 as D (5 bases). Trimming took 3 bases from V and 7 from J, leaving 18 bases between them. This CDR3 contains 15 residues. The V gene's germline CDR1 is SGHAT and CDR2 FQDESV (reference sequence).

The chain is built from TRBV9 and TRBJ2-3, with unresolved D. The CDR3 runs to 12 residues. Per germline, CDR1 SGDLS and CDR2 YYNGEE. V was trimmed by 1 base and J by 6 bases, leaving 6 bases between them. This chain's CDR3 is CASSVTADTQYF. The CDR3 region has the DNA TGTGCCAGCAGCGTAACCGCCGATACGCAGTATTTT.

The CDR3 DNA follows: TGTGCCAGCAGTTCCCTTCGGGGGGGGACAGTCCAACTAGCCAAAAACATTCAGTACTTC. Translated, it gives CASSSLRGGTVQLAKNIQYF. This rearrangement joins TRBV28 to TRBJ2-4; a possible D gene is TRBD2 (8 bases). The CDR3 has 20 residues. V was pared by 4 bases and J by 0 bases, with 25 bases between. The germline V gene encodes CDR1 MDHEN and CDR2 SYDVKM.

In this sample, this clone turned up once. This chain uses TRBV30 with TRBJ1-5; D ambiguous. Germline CDR1 GTSNPN, CDR2 SVGIG (reference sequence). V was shortened by 1 base and J by 7 bases, with 11 bases between the two germline ends. The CDR3 totals 13 residues. This chain's CDR3 is CAWSAAGRQPQHF. The CDR3, as DNA: TGTGCCTGGAGTGCAGCCGGTAGGCAGCCCCAGCATTTT.

The chain recombines TRBV11-1 with TRBJ2-7; 9 bases agree with TRBD1. Germline CDR1 reads SGHAT; CDR2 reads FQDESV (reference sequence). The V segment lost 4 bases and the J segment 2 bases; nucleotides outside the gene matches: 3. The CDR3 spans 14 residues. As DNA, the CDR3 is TGTGCCAGCAGCTATCGACAGGGGGCCTACGAGCAGTACTTC. Translated: CASSYRQGAYEQYF.

V and J are TRBV5-4 and TRBJ1-4; 7 bases are a match to TRBD1. The CDR3 is 14 residues long. Per the germline V gene, CDR1 is SGHNT and CDR2 is YYREEE (reference sequence). With V trimmed by 6 bases and J by 5 bases, 7 bases remained unmatched. This CDR3 is CASTGTVDNEKLFF. CDR3 bases: TGTGCCAGCACCGGGACAGTAGACAATGAAAAACTGTTTTTT.